This T cell receptor beta chain emerged from a study of cytomegalovirus exposure and HLA in healthy donors (TCRdb year 2017). Study-wide context: An earlier analysis of approximately 640 of the donors reported approximately 290 Gb of sequence data and 117 million unique TCR beta sequences from 190 million or so T cells. All discovery cohort repertoires had been generated using a single sequencing platform. Both class I and class II loci were covered by HLA typing, at four-digit resolution. The T cell repertoires of 666 subjects were profiled by immunosequencing and related to cytomegalovirus serostatus. An early release that covered fewer than 750 HLA-typed donors contained approximately 300 gigabases of sequencing data and 65 million to 100 million unique TCR sequences. To predict cytomegalovirus infection status, the study combined high-throughput TCR immunosequencing, statistical association of individual TCRs with disease status, and machine learning. The number of donors typed differed by locus, with 629-630 for A, B, C, DRB1 and DQB1, approximately 500 for DQA1, 600 to 610 for DPA1, and over 400 for DPB1. Rather than drawing on any new phenotypic data, the later analysis identified candidate immune exposures from TCR beta sequences and the way those sequences occurred across donors. To study patterns of TCR occurrence, a later analysis re-analyzed previously published TCR beta repertoires from around 670 donors and added high-resolution HLA genotyping. The study aimed to test whether signatures of past pathogen exposure could be identified by cataloging public T cell receptors. Of the 300 to 450 genotyped donors, approximately 83% fell in the genetic ancestry cluster associated with self-reported Caucasian donors. Donor age, sex, ethnicity and CMV serostatus were compiled together with the repertoire data. Besides the first cohort of roughly 660 subjects, a separate validation cohort made up of roughly 120 different subjects was used. An earlier analysis of approximately 640 of the donors applied high-throughput TCR beta sequencing to assess whether each TCR beta V gene segment acted as functional or pseudogenic. On average, around 230,000 unique TCR beta nucleotide sequences were sequenced per donor among 398 genotyped donors of the cohort, with roughly 18% of those sequences being non-productive. A later genetic analysis used genome-wide SNP genotypes for about 60% of the roughly 670 donors, treating that subset as a discovery cohort. Because of strong linkage in the cohort, roughly five DR-DQ haplotypes were treated as single units for association and clustering. Results and caveats for the whole study, not just this receptor: A cluster of highly shared sequence variants was judged likely to be a technical artifact of the sequencing pipeline. An association between a missense DCLRE1C variant and V-gene and J-gene trimming of TCR beta chains was found in a later genetic analysis and replicated in an independent cohort. The authors suggested that the approach could potentially be generalized to other disease states and immunological phenotypes. In a later analysis, HLA-associated TCR beta chains were found to be more clonally expanded and to have lower generation probabilities than equally common non-associated chains. In vitro tests confirmed that a few of the cytomegalovirus-associated TCR beta chains recognize cytomegalovirus antigens. In an earlier analysis of 500 to 650 of the donors, most TCR beta V segments appeared in productive rearrangements about 87% or about 30% of the time, broadly matching IMGT annotations. This cohort had only TCR beta chains sequenced, and the lack of alpha or paired-chain data limited which features could be detected. The 87-base-pair reads could not distinguish some IMGT-functional V segments, including TRBV6-2 and TRBV6-3, so those segments were excluded. Because HLA typing was unavailable for some donors at each locus, only the typed subset was used in association tests. Several of the top co-occurrence clusters appeared to be linked to parvovirus B19, influenza, CMV and Epstein-Barr virus, according to a later analysis. The classifier was reported to diagnose cytomegalovirus status with high specificity and sensitivity in both the original cohort and the validation cohort. Compared with the 666-donor mean, donors in an Asian-associated ancestry cluster had fewer N-insertions in productive TCRs, according to a later genetic analysis. Approximately 16 rarely observed V segments, including chromosome 9 orphons, were excluded from the earlier analysis of several hundred of the donors because counts were too low. According to a later analysis, TCR association rates differed among HLA loci, with DRB1 alleles showing the most associated TCRs and HLA-C alleles showing the fewest. Linkage disequilibrium might explain the correlated functional status among segregating V segments, but an unknown experimental factor could not be excluded. When HLA alleles, especially DR and DQ, strongly co-occurred, attributing TCR associations to individual alleles was difficult. A later analysis associated 15,000 to 20,000 TCR beta sequences with specific HLA alleles at a false discovery rate of 0.05. In the study, 164 TCR beta chains were listed as associated with cytomegalovirus. Presence/absence analyses assumed roughly uniform sequencing depth across donors, an assumption that may not hold. For the cohort, immune exposure information was limited to CMV serostatus. According to a later analysis, most CMV-associated TCR beta chains appeared to be HLA-restricted, and the HLA associations seemed to be driven largely by CMV exposure. While some public TCRs were present in many individuals, most TCR sequences turned up only very rarely across donors. A further reported finding was that TCR beta sequences accurately predicted the HLA-A and HLA-B alleles for most subjects in the first cohort.

The germline V gene provides CDR1 MRHNA and CDR2 SNTAGT. V is pared back by 6 bases and J by 2 bases, with 16 bases lying between the germline termini. From the cysteine through the phenylalanine, the CDR3 covers 15 amino acids. The CDR3 DNA has 45 bases and is translated from base 1. Notes on this clone: The target of this receptor is not known. The input lacks base qualities; no much larger clone sits a single base away.

Receptors were amplified or captured by the immunoSEQ multiplex PCR assay. For the multiplex PCR, a mixture combining 60 forward primers for TCR Vbeta segments and 13 reverse primers for TCR Jbeta segments was used. The CDR3 region of rearranged TCR beta genes was amplified from genomic DNA by a multiplex PCR assay. Amplified TCR beta libraries were sequenced as 87-base-pair reads on the Illumina HiSeq System. The authors' pipeline ran thus. Across the roughly 600 repertoires, a later analysis counted 78 million or so unique TCR beta chains, roughly 11 million of which were shared by at least two donors. Raw reads were error-corrected and collapsed into unique sequences with a nearest-neighbor algorithm that merged closely related sequences to remove PCR and sequencing errors. To assign V, D and J gene segments, CDR3 sequences were aligned to IMGT reference sequences. For a sequence to be retained, a match of at least six nucleotides to both a V gene segment and a J gene segment was required. A rearrangement counted as productive if the CDR3 had no stop codons and remained in frame with V and J, and every other rearrangement counted as non-productive. Following IMGT convention, CDR3 was defined as the stretch from the second conserved V-encoded cysteine to the conserved J-encoded phenylalanine. The earlier analysis of about 530 of the donors excluded any sequence lacking an unambiguous match to a single V gene segment. An earlier analysis of 500 to 600 of the donors classified V segments as functional when productive rearrangements were above 56.7% and as segregating when the standard deviation between donors was above 5%. A statistical classification framework was developed to diagnose cytomegalovirus status using the catalog of TCR beta chain sequences. A later analysis assigned V and J genes by comparing TCR nucleotide sequences with IMGT/GENE-DB human TR gene sequences. The TCRdist pipeline was used in a later analysis to assign CDR3 sequences and most-parsimonious VDJ recombination scenarios. In a later analysis, each TCR beta chain was defined by its CDR3 amino acid sequence together with its V-gene family, and reads lacking a unique V-gene family were excluded. As a way to deal with suspected cross-contamination and a sequencing artifact, a later analysis dropped hundreds of nucleotide sequences that were highly shared and had low generation probability. For each public chain, a later analysis derived a clonal expansion index from normalized ranks of inferred template counts within each repertoire. Generation probabilities in a later analysis came from a VDJ recombination model fitted to out-of-frame rearrangements, and those results were checked against IGoR. A later analysis scored TCR-TCR, TCR-HLA and TCR-CMV co-occurrence with hypergeometric tests, applying a repertoire-size bias correction to TCR pairs. In a later analysis, false discovery rates were estimated by permuting HLA or CMV assignments 20 times. In a later analysis, co-occurring TCRs were grouped using DBSCAN, with TCRdist sequence similarity added in when clustering inside HLA-allele-positive subsets. Co-occurrence clustering excluded repertoires with fewer than 30,000 or more than 120,000 public chains, plus five with anomalous nucleotide sharing. In its TCRdb copy, this immuneACCESS table keeps in-frame sequences only and misses some clones. Where compared with another copy, unresolved V genes explain less than half of these, and the others have no known cause. V and J calls and clone size are as listed in that table; D and trimming were resolved from the DNA. The sample includes about 36,000 clones, with around 50% observed a single time. The ten largest clones take up around 6.2% of the sample.

The cohort consisted of some 670 healthy bone marrow donors. At the time of sampling, all cohort members were nominally healthy, though unrecorded immune exposures were likely present. The donor tested CMV seropositive and was one of the 289 seropositive cohort members. A peripheral blood sample was provided by each donor, and peripheral blood mononuclear cells were used for TCR beta sequencing. The Qiagen DNeasy Blood Extraction Kit was used to extract genomic DNA from the blood cell samples. This sequence originates from a woman between 40 and 55 years old in good health and CMV-seropositive. Recombination joined TRBV6-4 with TRBJ1-2; 6 matching bases give a weak D call of TRBD1. The material sequenced was PBMCs. The CDR3 in this case is CASRPQGQGNYGYTF. The DNA is as follows: TGTGCCAGCAGGCCACAGGGTCAGGGGAACTATGGCTACACCTTC.